This TCR beta chain was captured by sequencing in a study of cytotoxic CD8 clonotypes in ibrutinib-treated CLL. The V gene lost 5 bases and the J gene lost 6 bases, with 14 bases spanning the gap. The germline gives CDR1 SGHAT, CDR2 FQNNGV. The CDR3 sequence is 13 residues long. Study outcomes and limitations: Public clonotypes were rare and shrank or held steady on treatment.

On this clone: The antigen remains unidentified.

Clones were read by immunoSEQ multiplex PCR, and TCRdb kept only the in-frame ones, dropping some. The sample includes about 160,000 clones, under 85% of them seen just once. This chain links TRBV11-2 with TRBJ2-7; unclear D gene. This sequence originates from a human donor with chronic lymphocytic leukemia. The input for sequencing was PBMCs, taken after 24 months of ibrutinib treatment. The CDR3 region has the DNA TGTGCCAGCAGCCCTTGGCGGTCGATCGAGCAGTACTTC. Protein sequence: CASSPWRSIEQYF.